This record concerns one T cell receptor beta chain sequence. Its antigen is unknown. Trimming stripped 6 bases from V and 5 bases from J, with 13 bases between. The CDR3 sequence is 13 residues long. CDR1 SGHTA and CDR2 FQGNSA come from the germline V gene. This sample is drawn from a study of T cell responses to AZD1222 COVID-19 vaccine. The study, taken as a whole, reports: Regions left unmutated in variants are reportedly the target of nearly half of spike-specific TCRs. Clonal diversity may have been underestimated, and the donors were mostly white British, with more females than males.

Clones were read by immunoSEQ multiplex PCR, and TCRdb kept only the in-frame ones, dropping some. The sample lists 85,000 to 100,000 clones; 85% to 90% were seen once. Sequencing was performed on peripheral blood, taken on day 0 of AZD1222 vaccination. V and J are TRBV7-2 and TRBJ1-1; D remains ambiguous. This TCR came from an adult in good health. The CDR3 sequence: CASSNDYRTEAFF. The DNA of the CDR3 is TGTGCCAGCAGTAACGATTATAGGACTGAAGCTTTCTTT.